A single sample is the source of the 27 T cell receptor beta chains below, sequenced in a study of blood T cell repertoires in COVID-19. Clones were sequenced by immunoSEQ multiplex PCR, and TCRdb holds only the in-frame ones, with some missing. The data contain about 69,000 clones, around 93% of them singletons. The sample consisted of peripheral blood. Every receptor here comes from a woman aged 55-69 years with active COVID-19.

J is TRBJ1-6 and V is TRBV7-2; D is unresolved. Germline values: CDR1 SGHTA, CDR2 FQGNSA. This CDR3 is 13 amino acids long. Trimming left V 1 base short and J 7 bases short, with 5 bases between. The CDR3 loop is CASSLVANSPLHF. The CDR3 coding sequence is TGTGCCAGCAGCTTAGTGGCCAATTCACCCCTCCACTTT.

The chain couples TRBV2 to TRBJ2-2, with a weak D call TRBD2 (5 bases). Germline V gene sequence: CDR1 SNHLY, CDR2 FYNNEI. The CDR3 is 16 amino acids. Trimming removed 7 bases from V and 3 bases from J, with 18 bases in between. CDR3 residues: CASTVGGGRDTGELFF. CDR3 coding DNA: TGTGCCAGCACAGTAGGCGGTGGGCGGGACACCGGGGAGCTGTTTTTT.

V and J are TRBV10-3 and TRBJ1-2, with TRBD1 as a possible D gene (6 bases). Germline V gene lookup returns CDR1 ENHRY and CDR2 SYGVKD. V lost 1 base and J 6 bases, leaving 12 bases between the germline ends. CDR3 length: 14 amino acids. CDR3 region: CAISEWTVANGYTF. The CDR3 nucleotides read TGTGCCATCAGTGAGTGGACAGTTGCTAATGGCTACACCTTC.

The CDR3 bases are TGTGCCAGCAGCTATAGACAGGGGTTGGCCGGGGAGCTGTTTTTT. Translation gives CASSYRQGLAGELFF. The chain links TRBV7-6 to TRBJ2-2, with 8 bases lining up with TRBD1. This CDR3 comprises 15 residues. Per germline, CDR1 SGHVS and CDR2 FNYEAQ. J was trimmed by 6 bases and V by 4 bases; bases with no gene match: 7.

The rearrangement uses TRBV28 and TRBJ1-4, with 8 bases lining up with TRBD1. The J segment lost 2 bases and the V segment lost 6 bases, leaving 5 bases of the junction unmatched. Germline V gene data show CDR1 as MDHEN and CDR2 as SYDVKM. The CDR3 covers 15 residues. CDR3 nucleotide sequence: TGTGCCAGCAGCAAACAGGGGGTGACTAATGAAAAACTGTTTTTT. Translated: CASSKQGVTNEKLFF.

V and J are TRBV5-6 and TRBJ1-2; D might be TRBD1 (6 bases). CDR1 is SGHDT, CDR2 YYEEEE, per germline. This CDR3 is built from 14 residues. Between the trimmed V and J ends, which lost 2 bases and 4 bases, there was a span of 12 bases. In nucleotides, the CDR3 is TGTGCCAGCAGCTTTGGGGGACATCTCTATGGCTACACCTTC. Translated: CASSFGGHLYGYTF.

In this sample, this clone turned up once. The V and J genes are TRBV13 and TRBJ2-5; D is unresolved. Germline assignment: CDR1 PRHDT and CDR2 FYEKMQ (reference sequence). The CDR3 loop spans 13 amino acids. The V gene lost 3 bases and the J gene lost 2 bases, with 7 bases spanning the gap. The CDR3 coding sequence is TGTGCCAGCAGCTTCCTTAGACAAGAGACCCAGTACTTC. Translated: CASSFLRQETQYF. Full variable domain (missing parts from reference TRBV13 and TRBJ2-5): AAGVIQSPRHLIKEKRETATLKCYPIPRHDTVYWYQQGPGQDPQFLISFYEKMQSDKGSIPDRFSAQQFSDYHSELNMSSLELGDSALYFCASSFLRQETQYFGPGTRLLVL.

The chain carries TRBV10-2 and TRBJ2-1; 8 nucleotides match TRBD2. CDR3 size: 15 residues. After removal of 6 bases from V and 0 bases from J, the junction contained 4 bases not matched to a gene. The germline CDR1 and CDR2 sequences are WSHSY and SAAADI. The CDR3 sequence is CASRVAGNSYNEQFF. CDR3 in DNA: TGCGCCAGCAGGGTAGCGGGGAACTCCTACAATGAGCAGTTCTTC.

This chain links TRBV6-2 or TRBV6-3 with TRBJ2-7; weak D call: TRBD1 (7 bases). Germline V gives CDR1 MNHEY, CDR2 SVGEGT. Trimming stripped 2 bases from V and 3 bases from J, with 14 bases between. This CDR3 contains 15 residues. CDR3 in amino acids: CASSYGGTANYEQYF. In DNA, the CDR3 is TGTGCCAGCAGTTACGGGGGGACAGCAAACTACGAGCAGTACTTC.

The chain links TRBV5-1 to TRBJ1-5, with TRBD1 matching over 8 bases. V gave up 5 bases and J gave up 6 bases; unmatched junction bases: 10. The CDR3 has 15 residues. Looked up from germline, CDR1 is SGHRS and CDR2 is YFSETQ. The CDR3 DNA is TGCGCCAGCAGTACTGGGACAGGAGGTAGTCAGCCCCAGCATTTT. Translation: CASSTGTGGSQPQHF.

This rearrangement joins TRBV19 to TRBJ1-5; 7 bases map to TRBD1. CDR1 and CDR2 (germline): LNHDA, SQIVND (reference sequence). V dropped 1 base and J dropped 4; count of bases not matched to a gene: 10. The CDR3 contains 17 residues. Written as DNA, the CDR3 is TGTGCCAGTAGTATAGGGGGAGCCGGGACAGAAAATCAGCCCCAGCATTTT. It translates to CASSIGGAGTENQPQHF.

V is TRBV20-1 and J is TRBJ2-7; the D gene is possibly TRBD1 (5 bases). Germline V gene data show CDR1 as DFQATT and CDR2 as SNEGSKA (reference sequence). V lost 6 bases to trimming and J lost 0 bases, with 6 bases between them. The CDR3 length is 11 residues. The CDR3 sequence: CSATASYEQYF. CDR3 DNA: TGCAGTGCGACAGCCTCCTACGAGCAGTACTTC.

The J gene is TRBJ1-4, the V gene TRBV5-4, with 9 nucleotides matching TRBD1. The germline CDR1 and CDR2 sequences are SGHNT and YYREEE (reference sequence). J gave up 8 bases and V 4 bases, and 3 bases lay outside the gene matches. The CDR3 consists of 13 residues. The CDR3 DNA reads TGTGCCAGCAGCGTCGGACAGGGGGAAAAACTGTTTTTT. Protein: CASSVGQGEKLFF.

Comment on this clone: An end of the junction differs from the germline gene, which may be a read error. The chain employs TRBV5-1 and TRBJ2-1; possibly TRBD1 for D (5 bases). Germline CDR1 SGHRS, CDR2 YFSETQ. This CDR3 has 17 residues. CDR3 sequence: CASSEQAPGSGYNGQFF. CDR3 coding DNA: TGCGCCAGCAGCGAACAGGCCCCCGGGTCCGGATACAATGGGCAGTTCTTC.

The rearrangement joins TRBV10-1 to TRBJ2-3, with 9 nucleotides matching TRBD2. V lost 3 bases, J lost 2 bases, and 3 bases stayed unmatched. Germline CDR1 and CDR2: WNHNN and SYGVQD (reference sequence). This CDR3 contains 15 residues. CDR3 protein: CASSDSGSYTDTQYF. CDR3 nucleotides: TGCGCCAGCAGTGATAGCGGGAGTTACACAGATACGCAGTATTTT.

This clone occurred once. The rearrangement links TRBV24-1 to TRBJ2-2; D not resolved. V shed 4 bases and J shed 5 bases, with 13 bases lying between them. Germline CDR1 KGHDR, CDR2 SFDVKD. The CDR3 is made up of 15 amino acids. CDR3 bases: TGTGCCACCAGTGACCCCTCCCGGGTGACCGGGGAGCTGTTTTTT. Protein: CATSDPSRVTGELFF.

The V call is TRBV5-1, the J call TRBJ1-2, with 10 bases matching TRBD1. Germline lookup yields CDR1 SGHRS and CDR2 YFSETQ. This CDR3 spans 16 amino acids. V was clipped by 4 bases and J by 4 bases; unmatched bases: 10. CDR3 in amino acids: CASSRTGQGSLYGYTF. The DNA of the CDR3 is TGCGCCAGCAGCCGAACGGGACAGGGGTCCCTCTATGGCTACACCTTC.

The genes are TRBV9 and TRBJ2-2; the match to TRBD1 covers 9 bases. This CDR3 has 16 amino acids. In germline, CDR1 is SGDLS, CDR2 YYNGEE. The V segment lost 0 bases and the J segment 6 bases; nucleotides outside the gene matches: 6. The CDR3 DNA is TGTGCCAGCAGCGTAGAACAGGGGGCTTTCCCCGGGGAGCTGTTTTTT. This encodes CASSVEQGAFPGELFF.

The V and J genes are TRBV5-1 and TRBJ2-7; weak D call: TRBD2 (5 bases). V was trimmed by 3 bases and J by 0 bases, leaving 13 bases between them. There are 15 residues in the CDR3. Germline V gene lookup returns CDR1 SGHRS and CDR2 YFSETQ. The CDR3 DNA reads as TGCGCCAGCAGCTATCAGACTGGGAGCTCCTACGAGCAGTACTTC. Translating gives CASSYQTGSSYEQYF. Looking up the rest from reference TRBV5-1 and TRBJ2-7 gives the full variable domain: KAGVTQTPRYLIKTRGQQVTLSCSPISGHRSVSWYQQTPGQGLQFLFEYFSETQRNKGNFPGRFSGRQFSNSRSEMNVSTLELGDSALYLCASSYQTGSSYEQYFGPGTRLTVT.

This rearrangement joins TRBV6-6 to TRBJ2-1, with D maybe TRBD2 (5 bases). Deletions cut 5 bases from V and 6 bases from J, with 14 bases between. There are 14 residues in the CDR3. Germline-derived CDR1 and CDR2 are MNHNY and SVGAGI (reference sequence). The CDR3 reads CASSISGTLNEQFF. The CDR3 DNA reads TGTGCCAGCAGTATAAGCGGAACCCTCAATGAGCAGTTCTTC.

The chain links TRBV5-4 to TRBJ2-5; 8 bases align to TRBD1. This CDR3 comprises 16 residues. V was clipped by 4 bases and J by 8 bases; unmatched bases: 16. CDR1 and CDR2 (germline): SGHNT, YYREEE (reference sequence). The CDR3 loop reads CASSEIRTGMGGTQYF. For the CDR3, the DNA is TGTGCCAGCAGCGAGATACGGACAGGGATGGGGGGTACCCAGTACTTC.

In this sample, this clone turned up a few times. This chain connects TRBV7-9 to TRBJ2-1; D not certain. The CDR3 spans 12 residues. The germline gives CDR1 SEHNR, CDR2 FQNEAQ (reference sequence). The V end lost 4 bases, the J end lost 10 bases, and 11 bases lay between the germline ends. The CDR3 sequence is CASSSVIGEQFF. The CDR3, as DNA: TGTGCCAGCAGCTCAGTCATCGGGGAGCAGTTCTTC.

This clone was counted once. The chain uses TRBV10-3 and TRBJ2-3, with a possible D match to TRBD2 (6 bases). The germline V and J ends were trimmed by 2 bases and 2 bases, with 8 bases remaining between them. This CDR3 has 14 amino acids. Germline CDR1 reads ENHRY; CDR2 reads SYGVKD. The CDR3 reads CAISEPGVTDTQYF. In DNA, the CDR3 is TGTGCCATCAGTGAGCCGGGGGTCACAGATACGCAGTATTTT.

The V and J genes are TRBV4-1 and TRBJ2-3, with 8 bases identical to TRBD2. The CDR3 extends over 14 amino acids. Germline CDR1 reads MGHRA; CDR2 reads YSYEKL. With V trimmed by 8 bases and J by 6 bases, 10 bases remained unmatched. The chain's CDR3 is CASGTGGPSDTQYF. The CDR3 region has the DNA TGCGCCAGCGGGACGGGAGGGCCGTCGGATACGCAGTATTTT.

Concerning this clone: Other DNA sequences in the same sample also yield this CDR3. The chain has TRBV30 and TRBJ1-5; 7 bases align to TRBD1. Germline CDR1 GTSNPN, CDR2 SVGIG (reference sequence). The CDR3 runs to 12 residues. V lost 5 bases, J lost 2 bases, and 0 bases stayed unmatched. CDR3 nucleotide sequence: TGTGCCTGGGACAGGGGCAATCAGCCCCAGCATTTT. It translates to CAWDRGNQPQHF.

This chain uses TRBV2 with TRBJ2-1; 9 bases align to TRBD2. Losses at the gene ends were 2 bases for V and 6 bases for J; bases not matched to a gene: 8. The CDR3 runs 16 residues. The germline gives CDR1 SNHLY, CDR2 FYNNEI. The CDR3 sequence is CASSERGLAGINEQFF. In DNA form, the CDR3 reads TGTGCCAGCAGTGAACGGGGCCTAGCGGGAATCAATGAGCAGTTCTTC.

The rearrangement joins TRBV7-7 to TRBJ2-7, with 13 bases lining up with TRBD2. V shed 2 bases, J shed 5 bases, and the junction held 3 bases outside the gene matches. Germline-derived CDR1 and CDR2 are SSHAT and FNYEAQ (reference sequence). The CDR3 covers 15 residues. The DNA of the CDR3 is TGTGCCAGCAGCTTAACTAGCGGGAGGGACAACGAGCAGTACTTC. This sequence encodes CASSLTSGRDNEQYF. Supplemented by reference TRBV7-7 and TRBJ2-7, the full variable domain reads GAGVSQSPRYKVTKRGQDVTLRCDPISSHATLYWYQQALGQGPEFLTYFNYEAQPDKSGLPSDRFSAERPEGSISTLTIQRTEQRDSAMYRCASSLTSGRDNEQYFGPGTRLTVT.